The 14 T cell receptor beta chains given below trace back to one sample, sequenced in a study of T cell responses to AZD1222 COVID-19 vaccine. Repertoires were generated with immunoSEQ multiplex PCR, while TCRdb's copy carries only in-frame clones and drops some. The sample yields roughly 80,000 clones, 90% seen once. This specimen consisted of peripheral blood, obtained 28 days after the second AZD1222 dose. These receptors originate from an adult who received the AZD1222 COVID-19 vaccine.

This chain connects TRBV4-1 to TRBJ1-3, with unresolved D. V dropped 1 base and J dropped 0 bases, with 7 bases sitting between them. Per germline, CDR1 MGHRA and CDR2 YSYEKL. The CDR3 spans 15 residues. The CDR3 loop is CASSQADFSGNTIYF. Written as DNA, the CDR3 is TGCGCCAGCAGCCAAGCGGACTTCTCTGGAAACACCATATATTTT.

The rearrangement links TRBV6-1 to TRBJ1-5; unclear D gene. Germline V gene data show CDR1 as MNHNS and CDR2 as SASEGT. Trimming took off 2 bases at V and 1 base at J, with 18 bases between the two ends. The CDR3 totals 18 residues. The CDR3 DNA sequence: TGTGCCAGCAGTGAATGGGTGGTGCACCTGGGGAGCAATCAGCCCCAGCATTTT. Residues: CASSEWVVHLGSNQPQHF.

A note on this clone: Other DNA sequences of this sample code for an identical CDR3. The chain couples TRBV12-3 or TRBV12-4 to TRBJ2-5; TRBD2 matches at 8 bases. V lost 3 bases and J lost 4; bases outside the gene matches: 1. There are 13 residues in the CDR3. CDR3: CASSLAGGETQYF. DNA of the CDR3: TGTGCCAGCAGTTTGGCGGGGGGAGAGACCCAGTACTTC.

The chain carries TRBV7-8 and TRBJ2-1; D perhaps matches TRBD2 (6 bases). From germline, CDR1 is SGHVS and CDR2 FQNEAQ. Trimming stripped 7 bases from V and 8 bases from J, with 21 bases between. The CDR3 has 15 amino acids. This CDR3 reads CASISEGLPLDEQFF. In DNA, the CDR3 is TGTGCCAGCATCTCGGAGGGACTCCCCCTTGATGAGCAGTTCTTC. Full variable domain (rest looked up from reference TRBV7-8 and TRBJ2-1): GAGVSQSPRYKVAKRGQDVALRCDPISGHVSLFWYQQALGQGPEFLTYFQNEAQLDKSGLPSDRFFAERPEGSVSTLKIQRTQQEDSAVYLCASISEGLPLDEQFFGPGTRLTVL.

The chain employs TRBV5-6 and TRBJ1-2; D is ambiguous. Germline CDR1 is SGHDT and CDR2 is YYEEEE. V lost 6 bases and J lost 3, with 15 bases in between. CDR3 length: 14 amino acids. The CDR3 nucleotides read TGTGCCAGCAACCCTAGAGGAGGCGACTATGGCTACACCTTC. This encodes CASNPRGGDYGYTF.

This clone came up once. V gene TRBV30 combines with J gene TRBJ1-2, with D possibly TRBD1 on 6 matching bases. The CDR3 has 15 amino acids. In germline, CDR1 is GTSNPN, CDR2 SVGIG (reference sequence). V lost 2 bases and J 5 bases, leaving 18 bases between the germline ends. The CDR3 spells CAWSLGRGDFYGYTF. CDR3 bases: TGTGCCTGGAGTCTGGGGAGGGGGGATTTTTATGGCTACACCTTC.

The genes are TRBV30 and TRBJ1-2, with 12 nucleotides matching TRBD1. The CDR3 has 14 amino acids. Germline V gene sequence: CDR1 GTSNPN, CDR2 SVGIG (reference sequence). Unmatched junction bases numbered 6, after V lost 2 bases and J lost 8 bases. CDR3 nucleotides: TGTGCCTGGAGTCAGGGACAGGGGGCGGGCGGCTACACCTTC. Protein sequence: CAWSQGQGAGGYTF.

CDR3 nucleotides: TGTGCCAGCAGTACACTGACGGGGAATGAGCAGTTCTTC. The encoded protein is CASSTLTGNEQFF. The chain employs TRBV12-3 or TRBV12-4 and TRBJ2-1; possibly TRBD2 for D (5 bases). The CDR3 loop spans 13 amino acids. The V end lost 5 bases, the J end lost 7 bases, and 12 bases lay between the germline ends.

This chain joins TRBV11-3 and TRBJ2-1; perhaps D is TRBD1 or TRBD2 (5 bases each). Germline assignment: CDR1 SGHNT and CDR2 YENEEA. The V gene lost 0 bases and the J gene lost 8 bases, with 17 bases spanning the gap. This CDR3 is 16 amino acids long. The CDR3 coding sequence is TGTGCCAGCAGCTTAGATCGAGAGGAATTGGGGGATGAGCAGTTCTTC. Translating gives CASSLDREELGDEQFF.

In this sample, this clone turned up once. This chain links TRBV7-3 with TRBJ2-2; the match to TRBD1 covers 8 bases. Germline V gene sequence: CDR1 SGHTA, CDR2 FQGTGA. J was trimmed by 6 bases and V by 5 bases; bases with no gene match: 8. This CDR3 contains 15 residues. In DNA, the CDR3 is TGTGCCAGCAGCCCACAGGGGGTGCGGGCCGGGGAGCTGTTTTTT. This translates into CASSPQGVRAGELFF.

The chain carries TRBV5-1 and TRBJ1-1, with 8 bases that match TRBD1. CDR3 length: 14 residues. Unmatched junction bases numbered 6, after V lost 4 bases and J lost 4 bases. The germline CDR1 and CDR2 sequences are SGHRS and YFSETQ. In DNA form, the CDR3 reads TGCGCCAGCAGCCGAGGACAGGGTTTCACTGAAGCTTTCTTT. Amino acid sequence: CASSRGQGFTEAFF.

V and J are TRBV9 and TRBJ1-5, with a tentative D call TRBD1 (6 bases). The CDR3 covers 15 residues. CDR1 SGDLS and CDR2 YYNGEE come from the germline V gene. Trimming removed 2 bases at V and 3 bases at J, with 12 bases between. The CDR3 DNA is TGTGCCAGCAGCGTGGGAACAGGGTACAATCAGCCCCAGCATTTT. It specifies CASSVGTGYNQPQHF.

The genes are TRBV5-6 and TRBJ2-1, with 7 positions matching TRBD1. The V gene end was trimmed by 4 bases and the J gene end by 8 bases; junction bases not matched to a gene: 12. The CDR3 runs 15 residues. CDR1 and CDR2 (germline): SGHDT, YYEEEE. Here the CDR3 DNA reads TGTGCCAGCAGCCAAACAGGGGACCCCACAGATGAGCAGTTCTTC. Amino acids: CASSQTGDPTDEQFF.

The rearrangement joins TRBV7-8 to TRBJ1-5; 9 positions agree with TRBD1. This CDR3 is built from 15 residues. V lost 5 bases and J lost 6; bases outside the gene matches: 8. Germline V CDR1 and CDR2: SGHVS, FQNEAQ. CDR3 in amino acids: CASSGSPGQGQPQHF. The CDR3 nucleotides read TGTGCCAGCAGCGGTTCCCCGGGACAGGGTCAGCCCCAGCATTTT.